This T cell receptor beta chain stems from a study of graft-versus-host responses after intestinal transplantation. Study overall: Transplantation in recipients was multivisceral, liver-intestinal, or isolated intestinal. Among the recipients, all got anti-thymocyte globulin induction and then tacrolimus and steroids for about 3 years. Whole-study findings and limits: Early post-transplant declines in HvG were associated with peak levels of circulating GvH clones. GvH clones turned up in recipient marrow; some had shown up first in ileum or blood.

Turning to this clone: Its matching antigen is unknown.

CDR3 length: 15 amino acids. Germline trimming cut 5 bases from V and 5 bases from J; bases unmatched to any gene: 8. Germline V gives CDR1 SGHRS, CDR2 YFSETQ. Intraepithelial plus lamina propria lymphocytes were released by processing graft tissue. Sequenced by immunoSEQ multiplex PCR; TCRdb stores in-frame clones only, minus some. The data show 15,000 to 25,000 clones, under 75% seen once. This TCR was sampled from a human patient who received an intestinal transplant, so some T cells may come from the graft donor. The starting material was ileum tissue, obtained approximately 3 weeks after intestinal transplant. The rearrangement uses TRBV5-1 and TRBJ2-1; 9 bases map to TRBD2. The CDR3 bases are TGCGCCAGCAGAAATGGGCTAGCGGGGCACAATGAGCAGTTCTTC. Amino acid sequence: CASRNGLAGHNEQFF.